What follows are 30 T cell receptor beta chains derived from one specimen sequenced in a study of blood T cell repertoires in COVID-19. TCRdb's copy holds only in-frame clones and misses some; the assay was immunoSEQ multiplex PCR. This sample has approximately 230,000 clones, with approximately 90% found just once. Sequencing was carried out using peripheral blood. The source is a man under 40 who had recovered from COVID-19.

This rearrangement joins TRBV5-6 to TRBJ1-5, with D maybe TRBD1 (6 bases). Trimming shortened V by 4 bases and J by 3 bases, and 14 bases separated the two germline ends. In germline, CDR1 is SGHDT, CDR2 YYEEEE. This CDR3 has 15 residues. For the CDR3, the DNA is TGTGCCAGCAGCCCCTACGGACAGTACAATCAGCCCCAGCATTTT. This encodes CASSPYGQYNQPQHF.

The chain has TRBV5-4 and TRBJ2-1, with 12 positions matching TRBD2. From germline, CDR1 is SGHNT and CDR2 YYREEE (reference sequence). V was clipped by 0 bases and J by 9 bases; unmatched bases: 7. This CDR3 is built from 16 residues. CDR3 sequence: CASSLALAGGQGEQFF. In nucleotides, the CDR3 is TGTGCCAGCAGCTTGGCGCTAGCGGGGGGGCAGGGTGAGCAGTTCTTC.

The chain carries TRBV11-2 and TRBJ2-2; tentatively, D is TRBD1 (6 bases). The CDR3 length is 17 residues. Germline V gene sequence: CDR1 SGHAT, CDR2 FQNNGV. V shed 3 bases and J shed 8 bases, with 22 bases lying between them. For the CDR3, the DNA is TGTGCCAGCAGCTTCGGTTCTCTGGGGGCGAGCCCGGGGGAGCTGTTTTTT. Its translation: CASSFGSLGASPGELFF.

A single count supports this clone. This chain uses TRBV5-1 with TRBJ2-1, with 11 bases aligning to TRBD2. V trimming: 0 bases; J trimming: 5 bases; junction bases outside the gene matches: 4. Germline CDR1 is SGHRS and CDR2 is YFSETQ. The CDR3 extends over 16 amino acids. Here the CDR3 reads CASSLGLAGGHNEQFF. The CDR3 DNA is TGCGCCAGCAGCTTGGGGCTAGCGGGGGGACACAATGAGCAGTTCTTC. Variable domain in full (rest from reference TRBV5-1 and TRBJ2-1): KAGVTQTPRYLIKTRGQQVTLSCSPISGHRSVSWYQQTPGQGLQFLFEYFSETQRNKGNFPGRFSGRQFSNSRSEMNVSTLELGDSALYLCASSLGLAGGHNEQFFGPGTRLTVL.

The rearrangement links TRBV7-9 to TRBJ2-6; D remains ambiguous. The V and J ends lost 3 bases and 0 bases respectively, with 9 bases between them. The germline V gene has CDR1 SEHNR and CDR2 FQNEAQ (reference sequence). This CDR3 is built from 16 residues. CDR3 loop: CASSFVASSGANVLTF. The CDR3 region has the DNA TGTGCCAGCAGCTTCGTCGCCAGCTCTGGGGCCAACGTCCTGACTTTC.

The chain carries TRBV19 and TRBJ1-5; TRBD1 might be the D (5 bases). The V gene's germline CDR1 is LNHDA and CDR2 SQIVND (reference sequence). This CDR3 is built from 14 residues. The germline V and J ends were trimmed by 6 bases and 5 bases, with 14 bases remaining between them. In DNA form, the CDR3 reads TGTGCCAGTAGACCGATCGACAGAGATCAGCCCCAGCATTTT. This encodes CASRPIDRDQPQHF. Combining the CDR3 with reference TRBV19 and TRBJ1-5 gives the whole variable domain DGGITQSPKYLFRKEGQNVTLSCEQNLNHDAMYWYRQDPGQGLRLIYYSQIVNDFQKGDIAEGYSVSREKKESFPLTVTSAQKNPTAFYLCASRPIDRDQPQHFGDGTRLSIL.

The chain couples TRBV7-9 to TRBJ2-7; the match to TRBD2 covers 8 bases. After removal of 1 base from V and 3 bases from J, the junction contained 8 bases not matched to a gene. The CDR3 runs 16 residues. Germline assignment: CDR1 SEHNR and CDR2 FQNEAQ (reference sequence). DNA of the CDR3: TGTGCCAGCAGCTTAGACGCGGGGGGAGTAAGCTACGAGCAGTACTTC. Translated: CASSLDAGGVSYEQYF. The full variable domain, completed using reference TRBV7-9 and TRBJ2-7, is DTGVSQNPRHKITKRGQNVTFRCDPISEHNRLYWYRQTLGQGPEFLTYFQNEAQLEKSRLLSDRFSAERPKGSFSTLEIQRTEQGDSAMYLCASSLDAGGVSYEQYFGPGTRLTVT.

The CDR3 reads CASRQGLDYGYTF. For the CDR3, the DNA is TGTGCCAGCCGACAGGGGCTAGACTATGGCTACACCTTC. V gene TRBV6-6 combines with J gene TRBJ1-2, with 8 bases matching TRBD1. Germline trimming cut 8 bases from V and 3 bases from J; bases unmatched to any gene: 5. This CDR3 contains 13 residues. CDR1 and CDR2 (germline): MNHNY, SVGAGI (reference sequence).

The V and J genes are TRBV7-6 and TRBJ2-3; possible D gene TRBD2, 6 bases. V was trimmed by 5 bases and J by 0 bases, leaving 15 bases between them. The CDR3 sequence is 16 residues long. Per the germline V gene, CDR1 is SGHVS and CDR2 is FNYEAQ. The chain's CDR3 is CASSPGGSGSTDTQYF. CDR3 nucleotide sequence: TGTGCCAGCAGCCCTGGCGGTAGCGGTAGCACAGATACGCAGTATTTT.

The chain joins TRBV13 to TRBJ2-2; TRBD2 agrees at 9 bases. V trimming: 3 bases; J trimming: 4 bases; junction bases outside the gene matches: 6. In germline, CDR1 is PRHDT, CDR2 FYEKMQ (reference sequence). There are 16 residues in the CDR3. For the CDR3, the DNA is TGTGCCAGCAGCTTCCAGCTAGCGGGGTTCACCGGGGAGCTGTTTTTT. Amino acid sequence: CASSFQLAGFTGELFF.

The V gene is TRBV5-3, the J gene TRBJ2-1, with 8 bases that match TRBD1. TRBV5-3 is reported as an ORF; its role is uncertain. After removal of 2 bases from V and 8 bases from J, the junction contained 9 bases not matched to a gene. The CDR3 covers 15 residues. Written as DNA, the CDR3 is TGTGCCAGAAGCTTTCCGGACAGGGTACGCGATGAGCAGTTCTTC. The encoded protein is CARSFPDRVRDEQFF.

The CDR3 sequence is CASNNFAGGNEQFF. For the CDR3, the DNA is TGTGCCAGTAACAACTTTGCAGGGGGGAATGAGCAGTTCTTC. The gene calls are TRBV19 and TRBJ2-1; tentatively, D is TRBD1 (7 bases). This CDR3 is 14 amino acids long. The V and J ends lost 7 bases and 7 bases respectively, with 17 bases between them. Per the germline V gene, CDR1 is LNHDA and CDR2 is SQIVND (reference sequence).

This sequence joins TRBV11-2 and TRBJ2-7, with TRBD1 identical over 8 bases. The CDR3 sequence is 15 residues long. Germline CDR1 and CDR2: SGHAT and FQNNGV. Losses at the gene ends were 0 bases for V and 6 bases for J; bases not matched to a gene: 7. CDR3 DNA: TGTGCCAGCAGCTTAGATCTCGGGACAGGTCTCGAGCAGTACTTC. This codes for CASSLDLGTGLEQYF.

The chain uses TRBV5-1 and TRBJ1-2; the D gene is possibly TRBD1 (5 bases). Germline V gene sequence: CDR1 SGHRS, CDR2 YFSETQ. V shed 6 bases and J shed 7 bases, with 16 bases lying between them. CDR3 length equals 13 residues. The DNA for the CDR3 is TGCGCCAGCACCTGGGGTCCGGGGGGTGGCTACACCTTC. Protein sequence: CASTWGPGGGYTF.

This clone was counted a few times. This chain links TRBV9 with TRBJ1-2; D gene unclear. V shed 3 bases and J shed 8 bases, with 17 bases lying between them. Germline lookup yields CDR1 SGDLS and CDR2 YYNGEE. The CDR3 is made up of 14 amino acids. The CDR3 loop reads CASSAGWEARGYTF. The CDR3 DNA sequence: TGTGCCAGCAGCGCGGGATGGGAGGCTAGGGGCTACACCTTC.

Concerning this clone: Other DNA sequences in the sample encode the same CDR3. J is TRBJ2-1 and V is TRBV9; TRBD2 aligns across 12 bases. The germline V gene encodes CDR1 SGDLS and CDR2 YYNGEE. This CDR3 contains 15 residues. Trimming cost V 4 bases and J 10 bases; bases outside gene matches: 9. DNA for the CDR3: TGTGCCAGCAGCTTACGACTAGCGGGGGCGGGGGAGCAGTTCTTC. This translates into CASSLRLAGAGEQFF.

This clone appeared a single time. The J gene is TRBJ1-6, the V gene TRBV5-1, with D perhaps matching TRBD1 (5 bases). V shed 8 bases and J shed 9 bases, with 15 bases lying between them. This CDR3 region has 13 residues. Germline-derived CDR1 and CDR2 are SGHRS and YFSETQ. In DNA form, the CDR3 reads TGCGCCAGTTTTCAGGGTGGTGGTTCACCCCTCCACTTT. Its translation: CASFQGGGSPLHF.

The CDR3 is CASSLGGGPYNEQFF. In DNA form, the CDR3 reads TGTGCCAGCAGCCTCGGCGGGGGCCCCTACAATGAGCAGTTCTTC. The J gene is TRBJ2-1, the V gene TRBV14; D might be TRBD2 (7 bases). Per the germline V gene, CDR1 is SGHDN and CDR2 is FVKESK. CDR3 size: 15 residues. V lost 4 bases, J lost 2 bases, and 12 bases lay in between.

The chain carries TRBV10-3 and TRBJ1-2; D gene unclear. The V end was cut by 4 bases, the J end by 5 bases, with 11 bases between. Germline V gives CDR1 ENHRY, CDR2 SYGVKD. The CDR3 length is 13 residues. CDR3 DNA sequence: TGTGCCATCAGTGCGGAGAGGGAGTATGGCTACACCTTC. As protein: CAISAEREYGYTF.

Comment on this clone: Compared with germline, one end of the junction differs, possibly owing to a read error. The chain joins TRBV27 to TRBJ2-1; unclear D gene. The CDR3 spans 15 residues. The germline gives CDR1 MNHEY, CDR2 SMNVEV (reference sequence). The CDR3 is CASSLSQSSYNEQFF. The CDR3 nucleotides are TGTGCCAGCAGTCTATCACAGAGCTCCTACAATGAGCAGTTCTTC.

The chain employs TRBV6-5 and TRBJ1-5, with D possibly TRBD1 on 5 matching bases. CDR3 length: 13 residues. Trimming removed 6 bases from V and 3 bases from J, with 9 bases in between. CDR1 and CDR2 (germline): MNHEY, SVGAGI. The CDR3 nucleotides are TGTGCCAGCAGACAGGCGTTCAATCAGCCCCAGCATTTT. It is translated as CASRQAFNQPQHF.

This sequence joins TRBV15 and TRBJ1-2; 7 nucleotides line up with TRBD1. The length of the CDR3 is 17 residues. V trimming: 2 bases; J trimming: 5 bases; junction bases outside the gene matches: 14. Germline assignment: CDR1 LNHNV and CDR2 YYDKDF (reference sequence). CDR3 sequence reads: CATSRTTVGAGGYGYTF. The CDR3 nucleotides are TGTGCCACCAGCAGAACTACCGTCGGGGCAGGGGGTTATGGCTACACCTTC.

The V gene is TRBV5-4, the J gene TRBJ1-1; D not certain. Per germline, CDR1 SGHNT and CDR2 YYREEE (reference sequence). Trimming took 1 base from V and 0 from J, leaving 7 bases between them. The CDR3 covers 14 residues. In nucleotides, the CDR3 is TGTGCCAGCAGCTTGAACAACGTGAACACTGAAGCTTTCTTT. It yields the protein CASSLNNVNTEAFF.

The gene calls are TRBV15 and TRBJ1-6; the D is unclear. CDR1 is LNHNV, CDR2 YYDKDF, per germline (reference sequence). V was cut by 5 bases and J by 10 bases, with 18 bases left in between. CDR3 length: 15 amino acids. CDR3 sequence reads: CATSYGPGRGSPLHF. As DNA, the CDR3 is TGTGCCACCAGCTACGGACCCGGACGGGGATCACCCCTCCACTTT.

The V gene is TRBV16, the J gene TRBJ2-7; the D is unclear. This CDR3 is built from 12 residues. Trimming shortened V by 5 bases and J by 0 bases, and 5 bases separated the two germline ends. The germline V gene encodes CDR1 KGHSY and CDR2 FQNENV. CDR3 DNA sequence: TGTGCCAGCAGCTCAGTCTCCTACGAGCAGTACTTC. This sequence encodes CASSSVSYEQYF. The entire variable domain, with the rest obtained from reference TRBV16 and TRBJ2-7, is as follows: GEEVAQTPKHLVRGEGQKAKLYCAPIKGHSYVFWYQQVLKNEFKFLISFQNENVFDETGMPKERFSAKCLPNSPCSLEIQATKLEDSAVYFCASSSVSYEQYFGPGTRLTVT.

This chain links TRBV11-2 with TRBJ2-2; 8 nucleotides line up with TRBD2. The V gene's germline CDR1 is SGHAT and CDR2 FQNNGV. The CDR3 spans 17 residues. Trimming cost V 3 bases and J 3 bases; bases outside gene matches: 9. The CDR3 sequence: CASSFPRGGPDTGELFF. For the CDR3, the DNA is TGTGCCAGCAGCTTCCCTCGCGGGGGGCCGGACACCGGGGAGCTGTTTTTT.

This chain links TRBV13 with TRBJ2-7; D not certain. V lost 3 bases, J lost 3 bases, and 12 bases lay in between. CDR3 length equals 14 residues. CDR1 and CDR2 from the germline V gene are PRHDT and FYEKMQ (reference sequence). The CDR3 coding sequence is TGTGCCAGCAGCTTCAGGCCCCCGAACTACGAGCAGTACTTC. Its protein is CASSFRPPNYEQYF. The entire variable domain, with the rest obtained from reference TRBV13 and TRBJ2-7, is as follows: AAGVIQSPRHLIKEKRETATLKCYPIPRHDTVYWYQQGPGQDPQFLISFYEKMQSDKGSIPDRFSAQQFSDYHSELNMSSLELGDSALYFCASSFRPPNYEQYFGPGTRLTVT.

The rearrangement uses TRBV6-2 or TRBV6-3 and TRBJ1-5; D is possibly TRBD1 (6 bases). Germline lookup yields CDR1 MNHEY and CDR2 SVGEGT. Trimming pared 1 base from V and 4 bases from J, leaving 11 bases between. The CDR3 loop spans 15 amino acids. The CDR3 DNA follows: TGTGCCAGCAGTTACTTTCCCGGACAGAATCAGCCCCAGCATTTT. Translation gives CASSYFPGQNQPQHF.

This sequence joins TRBV5-8 and TRBJ1-1; D gene uncertain. Germline V CDR1 and CDR2: SGHTS, YDEGEE. The CDR3 has 13 residues. Trimming took 4 bases from V and 0 from J, leaving 7 bases between them. The CDR3 reads CASSPPVNTEAFF. In nucleotides, the CDR3 is TGTGCCAGCAGCCCCCCCGTGAACACTGAAGCTTTCTTT. Combining the CDR3 with reference TRBV5-8 and TRBJ1-1 gives the whole variable domain EAGVTQSPTHLIKTRGQQATLRCSPISGHTSVYWYQQALGLGLQFLLWYDEGEERNRGNFPPRFSGRQFPNYSSELNVNALELEDSALYLCASSPPVNTEAFFGQGTRLTVV.

The chain has TRBV15 and TRBJ2-5; 10 bases fit TRBD2. Germline lookup yields CDR1 LNHNV and CDR2 YYDKDF (reference sequence). The CDR3 has 15 residues. The ends lost 4 bases at V and 1 base at J; junction bases unmatched: 3. The DNA for the CDR3 is TGTGCCACCAGCACCCGGACTAGCGGCCAAGAGACCCAGTACTTC. Translating gives CATSTRTSGQETQYF.